These 2 T cell receptor beta chains came from one sample sequenced in a study of blood T cell repertoires in COVID-19. Sequencing used immunoSEQ multiplex PCR; TCRdb keeps in-frame clones, though not all of them. The sample includes approximately 100,000 clones, approximately 90% seen only once; the top ten take 4% to 5.5%. Sequenced material: peripheral blood. The receptors were gathered from an older man with acute or convalescent COVID-19.

The chain has TRBV6-1 and TRBJ1-5; weak D call: TRBD1 (5 bases). Looked up from germline, CDR1 is MNHNS and CDR2 is SASEGT. V gave up 1 base and J gave up 9 bases, with 13 bases separating them. The CDR3 runs to 14 residues. The CDR3 sequence: CASSEGQGVRPQHF. The CDR3 DNA is TGTGCCAGCAGTGAAGGGCAGGGTGTGCGGCCCCAGCATTTT.

The chain uses TRBV6-1 and TRBJ1-6; D gene uncertain. The germline V gene encodes CDR1 MNHNS and CDR2 SASEGT. This CDR3 region has 16 residues. Trimming cost V 4 bases and J 3 bases, with 13 bases left between them. The CDR3 region is CASSVDASLYNSPLHF. The CDR3 nucleotides read TGTGCCAGCAGTGTAGATGCGAGCCTCTATAATTCACCCCTCCACTTT.